The clone carrying this T cell receptor (beta chain) was counted between two and nine times. The sample originates from a study of shared clonotypes between healthy human individuals. Repertoires were generated with immunoSEQ multiplex PCR, while TCRdb's copy carries only in-frame clones and drops some. The repertoire has about 2.3 million clones, roughly 92% of them found once; the top ten carry approximately 0.4%. V was trimmed by 9 bases and J by 8 bases, leaving 7 bases between them. The CDR3 has 9 residues. Germline CDR1 and CDR2: LNHNV and YYDKDF (reference sequence). This TCR derives from a man younger than 35 in good health. Some clones in this sample may be carry-over from other donors' samples. The chain links TRBV15 to TRBJ1-2, with unresolved D. Sequenced sample: naive CD4+ T cells from PBMCs. Noted subset: CD45RA+ positively selected. CDR3 nucleotide sequence: TGTGCCACGGCTCGCGGCTACACCTTC. Its translation is CATARGYTF.